The 18 T cell receptor beta chains below come from one sample, sequenced in a study of T cells in Graves' hyperthyroidism and ophthalmopathy. The CDR3 regions of TCR beta were amplified from RNA transcripts. Using the HTBI primer set, a first-round RT-PCR was run on the TCR CDR3. TCRdb processed the multiplex PCR reads anew with MiXCR; each CDR3 protein has one entry. The sample contains around 700,000 distinct CDR3 sequences, over 15% of which appear only once. The sample consisted of blood. The receptor source for this set is a woman aged 50 to 60 with Graves' hyperthyroidism that later progressed to Graves' ophthalmopathy.

This chain uses TRBV6-1 with TRBJ2-5, with TRBD2 identical over 8 bases. Germline loops: CDR1 MNHNS, CDR2 SASEGT. The CDR3 consists of 14 residues. The V and J ends lost 7 bases and 5 bases, in that order; junction bases with no gene match: 9. The CDR3 nucleotides are TGTGCCAGCATTAGACTAGCGTCTGTGGAGACCCAGTACTTC. Translating gives CASIRLASVETQYF.

This clonotype turned up a few times. The J gene is TRBJ2-7, the V gene TRBV20-1, with 9 bases that match TRBD2. This CDR3 spans 14 amino acids. J gave up 0 bases and V 2 bases, and 2 bases lay outside the gene matches. Germline V CDR1 and CDR2: DFQATT, SNEGSKA (reference sequence). Here the CDR3 reads CSARLAGSSYEQYF. CDR3 nucleotide sequence: TGCAGTGCTAGACTAGCGGGGAGCTCCTACGAGCAGTACTTC.

The chain links TRBV27 to TRBJ1-6; TRBD1 is a possible D gene (6 bases). Germline values: CDR1 MNHEY, CDR2 SMNVEV (reference sequence). The germline V and J ends were trimmed by 7 bases and 5 bases, with 24 bases remaining between them. This CDR3 has 18 residues. CDR3 sequence: CASKGGFAHDTDNSPLHF. The CDR3, as DNA: TGTGCCAGCAAGGGGGGCTTTGCCCACGATACCGATAATTCACCCCTCCACTTT.

This clonotype appeared many times. V is TRBV7-9 and J is TRBJ1-2; maybe TRBD1 (5 bases). Trimming pared 2 bases from V and 5 bases from J, leaving 9 bases between. The CDR3 is 13 residues long. The V gene's germline CDR1 is SEHNR and CDR2 FQNEAQ (reference sequence). The CDR3 sequence: CASSLIEGYGYTF. CDR3 nucleotide sequence: TGTGCCAGCAGCTTAATTGAGGGGTATGGCTACACCTTC.

This clonotype was detected a few times. The chain is built from TRBV5-6 and TRBJ2-1; D is unresolved. Germline V gene data show CDR1 as SGHDT and CDR2 as YYEEEE. The CDR3 totals 14 residues. Deletions cut 6 bases from V and 4 bases from J, with 14 bases between. DNA of the CDR3: TGTGCCAGCACCGGCAGAAGGGTGTACAATGAGCAGTTCTTC. It codes for CASTGRRVYNEQFF.

V usage is TRBV14 and J usage is TRBJ2-2; a possible D gene is TRBD2 (5 bases). CDR3 length equals 17 residues. CDR1 is SGHDN, CDR2 FVKESK, per germline. V dropped 1 base and J dropped 1 base, with 13 bases sitting between them. The CDR3: CASSQGSGIGNTGELFF. CDR3 coding DNA: TGTGCCAGCAGCCAAGGTTCCGGGATTGGGAACACCGGGGAGCTGTTTTTT.

The chain recombines TRBV7-9 with TRBJ2-1, with TRBD1 matching 7 bases. Germline-derived CDR1 and CDR2 are SEHNR and FQNEAQ (reference sequence). The J segment lost 7 bases and the V segment lost 1 base, leaving 7 bases of the junction unmatched. The CDR3 covers 15 residues. CDR3 DNA sequence: TGTGCCAGCAGCTTAGTAACCGGGACAGTGAATGAGCAGTTCTTC. It is translated as CASSLVTGTVNEQFF.

The rearrangement uses TRBV6-1 and TRBJ2-1, with 8 bases that match TRBD1. The CDR3 totals 15 residues. V lost 5 bases, J lost 2 bases, and 5 bases stayed unmatched. Germline CDR1 and CDR2: MNHNS and SASEGT. CDR3 amino acids: CASSKDRDTYNEQFF. The DNA of the CDR3 is TGTGCCAGCAGTAAGGACAGGGACACCTACAATGAGCAGTTCTTC.

The J gene is TRBJ2-1, the V gene TRBV5-5; a possible D gene is TRBD2 (5 bases). Germline lookup yields CDR1 SGHKS and CDR2 YYEKEE (reference sequence). The CDR3 has 15 residues. V lost 0 bases, J lost 6 bases, and 13 bases lay in between. In DNA, the CDR3 is TGTGCCAGCAGCTTGGATACCGGAGGCGGCAATGAGCAGTTCTTC. Its translation: CASSLDTGGGNEQFF.

This chain connects TRBV5-6 to TRBJ2-1, with no clear D. The V end lost 4 bases, the J end lost 0 bases, and 11 bases lay between the germline ends. This CDR3 has 15 amino acids. Germline V CDR1 and CDR2: SGHDT, YYEEEE. Here the CDR3 DNA reads TGTGCCAGCAGCGTCTGGACCACCTCCTACAATGAGCAGTTCTTC. This translates into CASSVWTTSYNEQFF.

This clonotype was picked up a small number of times. J is TRBJ2-5 and V is TRBV5-1; the D gene is possibly TRBD1 (6 bases). Germline V gene lookup returns CDR1 SGHRS and CDR2 YFSETQ. The ends were cut back, 2 bases at V and 4 bases at J, with 18 bases in the middle. The CDR3 extends over 16 amino acids. The CDR3 loop reads CASSLPDSLNLETQYF. CDR3 nucleotides: TGCGCCAGCAGCTTACCGGACAGTCTAAATCTAGAGACCCAGTACTTC.

This clonotype was picked up many times. This sequence joins TRBV10-3 and TRBJ2-1; 9 positions match TRBD1. V lost 3 bases to trimming and J lost 1 base; unmatched junction nucleotides: 10. The CDR3 runs 18 residues. CDR1 and CDR2 from the germline V gene are ENHRY and SYGVKD. The CDR3 is CAISDVYRTGVSYNEQFF. CDR3 nucleotides: TGTGCCATCAGTGACGTTTACAGGACAGGGGTGTCCTACAATGAGCAGTTCTTC.

The rearrangement uses TRBV19 and TRBJ2-1; D not resolved. V lost 3 bases to trimming and J lost 2 bases, with 11 bases between them. CDR1 and CDR2 from the germline V gene are LNHDA and SQIVND (reference sequence). The CDR3 sequence is 15 residues long. The CDR3 DNA is TGTGCCAGTAGTATCGTACACCGGGCCTACAATGAGCAGTTCTTC. Translation gives CASSIVHRAYNEQFF.

This chain links TRBV6-6 with TRBJ2-3; TRBD2 matches 9 bases. Trimming took 0 bases from V and 5 from J; bases not matched to a gene: 9. The CDR3 runs to 17 residues. Germline-derived CDR1 and CDR2 are MNHNY and SVGAGI (reference sequence). The CDR3 region is CASSYSSGGGARDTQYF. In DNA form, the CDR3 reads TGTGCCAGCAGTTACTCGTCAGGCGGGGGGGCCAGAGATACGCAGTATTTT.

This clonotype was counted at least ten times. V and J are TRBV3-1 and TRBJ1-2; a possible D gene is TRBD1 (5 bases). The CDR3 extends over 14 amino acids. Germline V CDR1 and CDR2: LGHDT, YNNKEL (reference sequence). The V end lost 5 bases, the J end lost 4 bases, and 14 bases lay between the germline ends. The CDR3 sequence is CASSLPGRSYGYTF. For the CDR3, the DNA is TGTGCCAGCAGCTTACCGGGACGGAGCTATGGCTACACCTTC.

This clonotype was observed at least ten times. The gene calls are TRBV3-1 and TRBJ2-1; D may be TRBD2 (6 bases). V shed 1 base and J shed 4 bases, with 14 bases lying between them. CDR3 length: 16 amino acids. Germline lookup yields CDR1 LGHDT and CDR2 YNNKEL (reference sequence). DNA of the CDR3: TGTGCCAGCAGCCAAGCGGGGGACGTAACTTACAATGAGCAGTTCTTC. Translating gives CASSQAGDVTYNEQFF.

The J gene is TRBJ2-2, the V gene TRBV19; 10 positions agree with TRBD2. V trimming: 3 bases; J trimming: 4 bases; junction bases outside the gene matches: 5. The CDR3 runs to 16 residues. Germline CDR1 is LNHDA and CDR2 is SQIVND (reference sequence). The CDR3 is CASSMKRGGGTGELFF. CDR3 nucleotides: TGTGCCAGTAGTATGAAGCGGGGGGGCGGCACCGGGGAGCTGTTTTTT.

The V and J genes are TRBV20-1 and TRBJ1-1, with 8 bases matching TRBD1. The J segment lost 0 bases and the V segment lost 5 bases, leaving 5 bases of the junction unmatched. The V gene's germline CDR1 is DFQATT and CDR2 SNEGSKA (reference sequence). The CDR3 is made up of 14 amino acids. The CDR3 sequence is CSAPKTGVNTEAFF. In DNA, the CDR3 is TGCAGTGCTCCCAAGACAGGGGTGAACACTGAAGCTTTCTTT.